These 4 T cell receptor beta chains came from one sample sequenced in a study of T cell responses to AZD1222 COVID-19 vaccine. The table came from immunoSEQ multiplex PCR; TCRdb's copy has only in-frame clones and leaves some out. The data contain roughly 150,000 clones, approximately 90% of them singletons. Sequenced here: peripheral blood, sampled on day 0 of AZD1222 vaccination. The receptors derive from an adult in good health.

The rearrangement uses TRBV30 and TRBJ1-1, with D tentatively TRBD1 (5 bases). Looked up from germline, CDR1 is GTSNPN and CDR2 is SVGIG (reference sequence). The CDR3 is 13 amino acids. V lost 5 bases to trimming and J lost 1 base, with 11 bases between them. The CDR3 DNA reads TGTGCCTGGTCCTTCGACAGGAACACTGAAGCTTTCTTT. Residues: CAWSFDRNTEAFF.

The V call is TRBV7-9, the J call TRBJ2-7, with D unresolved. Trimming left V 1 base short and J 4 bases short, with 11 bases between. CDR3 size: 14 residues. From germline, CDR1 is SEHNR and CDR2 FQNEAQ (reference sequence). DNA of the CDR3: TGTGCCAGCAGCTTAGGGGAATTTAGGTACGAGCAGTACTTC. It specifies CASSLGEFRYEQYF.

The V call is TRBV7-8, the J call TRBJ1-5; 8 bases agree with TRBD1. The CDR3 contains 15 residues. V shed 6 bases, J shed 1 base, and the junction held 5 bases outside the gene matches. Germline V lookup: CDR1 SGHVS, CDR2 FQNEAQ. CDR3 bases: TGTGCCAGCAGTTCGGACAGGGCCAGCAATCAGCCCCAGCATTTT. It yields the protein CASSSDRASNQPQHF.

J is TRBJ1-1 and V is TRBV11-2; 8 bases agree with TRBD1. The CDR3 consists of 15 residues. Germline V gives CDR1 SGHAT, CDR2 FQNNGV. With V trimmed by 5 bases and J by 4 bases, 9 bases remained unmatched. Written as DNA, the CDR3 is TGTGCCAGCAGCCCACTGACAGGGGTGGGCACTGAAGCTTTCTTT. This sequence encodes CASSPLTGVGTEAFF.